What follows are 30 T cell receptor beta chains derived from one specimen sequenced in a study of T cells in Graves' hyperthyroidism and ophthalmopathy. TCR beta CDR3 regions were amplified from RNA transcripts. The HTBI primer set drove a first-round RT-PCR of the TCR CDR3. TCRdb re-called the multiplex PCR reads through MiXCR, storing one row per CDR3 protein. The data hold around 200,000 distinct CDR3 sequences, with 15% to 20% observed a single time. Specimen: blood. These receptors all come from a man aged 40-55 years with Graves' hyperthyroidism.

The table lists this clonotype with a few counts. The chain carries TRBV7-3 and TRBJ2-2, with D perhaps matching TRBD1 or TRBD2 (6 bases each). The CDR3 sequence is 14 residues long. Germline CDR1 is SGHTA and CDR2 is FQGTGA. Between the trimmed V and J ends, which lost 1 base and 7 bases, there was a span of 10 bases. The CDR3, as DNA: TGTGCCAGCAGCTTAAAACAGGGAGGCGGGGAGCTGTTTTTT. Its translation is CASSLKQGGGELFF. Based on the CDR3 plus reference TRBV7-3 and TRBJ2-2, the full variable domain is GAGVSQTPSNKVTEKGKYVELRCDPISGHTALYWYRQSLGQGPEFLIYFQGTGAADDSGLPNDRFFAVRPEGSVSTLKIQRTERGDSAVYLCASSLKQGGGELFFGEGSRLTVL.

This rearrangement joins TRBV9 to TRBJ2-5; 8 bases line up with TRBD2. This CDR3 spans 14 amino acids. Germline-derived CDR1 and CDR2 are SGDLS and YYNGEE. The J segment lost 4 bases and the V segment lost 0 bases, leaving 2 bases of the junction unmatched. The chain's CDR3 is CASSVGAGAETQYF. The CDR3 DNA is TGTGCCAGCAGCGTAGGAGCGGGGGCAGAGACCCAGTACTTC.

The V gene is TRBV6-1, the J gene TRBJ2-1; D remains ambiguous. The CDR3 contains 12 residues. Deletions cut 6 bases from V and 8 bases from J, with 11 bases between. Germline values: CDR1 MNHNS, CDR2 SASEGT. The CDR3 protein is CASRPYIDEQFF. The CDR3 nucleotides are TGTGCCAGCAGGCCTTATATCGATGAGCAGTTCTTC.

The chain is built from TRBV28 and TRBJ1-2, with D possibly TRBD1 on 5 matching bases. V was trimmed by 2 bases and J by 6 bases, leaving 10 bases between them. The V gene's germline CDR1 is MDHEN and CDR2 SYDVKM. CDR3 length equals 13 residues. The CDR3: CASSLMGPDGYTF. The DNA of the CDR3 is TGTGCCAGCAGTTTAATGGGACCGGATGGCTACACCTTC.

This clonotype has just a few counts. The chain couples TRBV29-1 to TRBJ1-2; 8 nucleotides align to TRBD1. From germline, CDR1 is SQVTM and CDR2 ANQGSEA. CDR3 size: 14 residues. The ends lost 2 bases at V and 5 bases at J; junction bases unmatched: 7. The CDR3 DNA reads as TGCAGCGTTGAACCCGACAGGGGTGGGTATGGCTACACCTTC. It encodes CSVEPDRGGYGYTF. Together with reference TRBV29-1 and TRBJ1-2, the CDR3 gives the full variable domain: SAVISQKPSRDICQRGTSLTIQCQVDSQVTMMFWYRQQPGQSLTLIATANQGSEATYESGFVIDKFPISRPNLTFSTLTVSNMSPEDSSIYLCSVEPDRGGYGYTFGSGTRLTVV.

The chain employs TRBV2 and TRBJ1-5, with 9 bases lining up with TRBD1. CDR1 is SNHLY and CDR2 is FYNNEI in the germline V gene. Trimming removed 3 bases from V and 5 bases from J; junction bases left unmatched: 2. The CDR3 loop spans 14 amino acids. CDR3 amino acids: CASSDRTGDQPQHF. The CDR3 DNA follows: TGTGCCAGCAGTGATCGGACAGGGGATCAGCCCCAGCATTTT.

This clonotype was picked up many times. This chain links TRBV18 with TRBJ2-3, with D hard to call. CDR1 KGHSH and CDR2 LQKENI come from the germline V gene. V was cut by 3 bases and J by 0 bases, with 10 bases left in between. This CDR3 comprises 15 residues. CDR3 loop: CASSPNPVSTDTQYF. In nucleotides, the CDR3 is TGTGCCAGCTCACCGAACCCGGTTAGCACAGATACGCAGTATTTT.

There are a few counts of this clonotype. V gene TRBV29-1 combines with J gene TRBJ1-1, with D perhaps matching TRBD1 (6 bases). V was trimmed by 3 bases and J by 6 bases, leaving 8 bases between them. The CDR3 extends over 11 amino acids. Germline CDR1 and CDR2: SQVTM and ANQGSEA. CDR3 sequence: CSVEEGAEAFF. CDR3 DNA: TGCAGCGTTGAGGAGGGGGCTGAAGCTTTCTTT.

This clonotype was counted at least ten times. The chain is built from TRBV7-2 and TRBJ1-5; D call uncertain. CDR1 is SGHTA, CDR2 FQGNSA, per germline. The V and J ends lost 3 bases and 7 bases respectively, with 10 bases between them. The CDR3 has 13 residues. The CDR3 spells CASSLGPGQPQHF. The CDR3 nucleotides are TGTGCCAGCAGCTTGGGCCCTGGGCAGCCCCAGCATTTT.

This clonotype occurred many times. The J gene is TRBJ2-5, the V gene TRBV7-3; 8 nucleotides agree with TRBD1. CDR1 is SGHTA and CDR2 is FQGTGA in the germline V gene. After removal of 0 bases from V and 4 bases from J, the junction contained 1 base not matched to a gene. The CDR3 contains 14 residues. The CDR3 DNA sequence: TGTGCCAGCAGCTTAACTGGGACAGGAGAGACCCAGTACTTC. Protein product: CASSLTGTGETQYF.

The chain combines TRBV7-2 with TRBJ1-3, with D uncertain. The V end lost 9 bases, the J end lost 0 bases, and 12 bases lay between the germline ends. The germline V gene encodes CDR1 SGHTA and CDR2 FQGNSA. The CDR3 sequence is 14 residues long. DNA of the CDR3: TGTGCCAGTACCCGGACCGGCTCTGGAAACACCATATATTTT. Amino acid sequence: CASTRTGSGNTIYF.

Many counts were recorded for this clonotype. The chain carries TRBV11-2 and TRBJ2-3, with D perhaps TRBD2 (6 bases). Germline V gene sequence: CDR1 SGHAT, CDR2 FQNNGV. There are 15 residues in the CDR3. V was shortened by 1 base and J by 1 base, with 9 bases between the two germline ends. The CDR3 coding sequence is TGTGCCAGCAGCTTAGGCGGGGAAGGCACAGATACGCAGTATTTT. This sequence encodes CASSLGGEGTDTQYF.

In its sample, this clonotype was seen many times. The chain carries TRBV7-2 and TRBJ2-7; no definite D call. Trimming left V 5 bases short and J 3 bases short, with 11 bases between. This CDR3 spans 13 amino acids. Germline CDR1 reads SGHTA; CDR2 reads FQGNSA. The CDR3 sequence: CASSNRQGYEQYF. In DNA form, the CDR3 reads TGTGCCAGCAGCAACCGACAAGGCTACGAGCAGTACTTC.

This clonotype was observed a few times. The chain couples TRBV30 to TRBJ1-5, with D perhaps matching TRBD1 (6 bases). The CDR3 is made up of 14 amino acids. V was cut by 4 bases and J by 6 bases, with 16 bases left in between. Germline CDR1 is GTSNPN and CDR2 is SVGIG (reference sequence). CDR3 DNA sequence: TGTGCCTGGACCGGGACATTCTCGGGTCAGCCCCAGCATTTT. The encoded protein is CAWTGTFSGQPQHF.

In its sample, this clonotype was seen many times. The chain employs TRBV5-1 and TRBJ1-3, with 8 bases matching TRBD1. Germline V gene lookup returns CDR1 SGHRS and CDR2 YFSETQ. Trimming took 0 bases from V and 2 from J; bases not matched to a gene: 1. This CDR3 spans 15 amino acids. CDR3: CASSLAGGAGNTIYF. DNA of the CDR3: TGCGCCAGCAGCTTGGCAGGGGGCGCTGGAAACACCATATATTTT.

The gene calls are TRBV6-1 and TRBJ2-7; possible D gene TRBD1, 5 bases. Germline V gene data show CDR1 as MNHNS and CDR2 as SASEGT. The CDR3 length is 13 residues. Deletions cut 7 bases from V and 4 bases from J, with 14 bases between. The CDR3 sequence: CASTYLQGYEQYF. CDR3 DNA sequence: TGTGCCAGCACCTACCTGCAGGGTTACGAGCAGTACTTC.

This clonotype was found many times. The chain recombines TRBV7-2 with TRBJ1-1; D remains unclear. The CDR3 covers 13 residues. Germline V gene lookup returns CDR1 SGHTA and CDR2 FQGNSA. Trimming left V 11 bases short and J 1 base short, with 14 bases between. As DNA, the CDR3 is TGTGCCTGGCGAGGCAGAGAGAACACTGAAGCTTTCTTT. Residues: CAWRGRENTEAFF.

In this sample, this clonotype turned up many times. The chain has TRBV11-2 and TRBJ1-6; TRBD1 matches 7 bases. J lost 10 bases, V lost 0 bases, and 12 bases had no gene match. CDR1 and CDR2 from the germline V gene are SGHAT and FQNNGV. The CDR3 totals 17 residues. The CDR3 here is CASSLEGWAGGRSPLHF. CDR3 nucleotides: TGTGCCAGCAGCTTAGAGGGTTGGGCAGGGGGACGGTCACCCCTCCACTTT.

This clonotype came up many times. The chain couples TRBV5-1 to TRBJ2-7; D call uncertain. The CDR3 runs to 15 residues. Trimming cost V 0 bases and J 0 bases, with 10 bases left between them. CDR1 and CDR2 (germline): SGHRS, YFSETQ. CDR3 region: CASSLATRYSYEQYF. The CDR3 bases are TGCGCCAGCAGCTTGGCCACAAGGTACTCCTACGAGCAGTACTTC.

This clonotype was detected many times. The chain has TRBV30 and TRBJ1-5; D gene ambiguous. CDR1 GTSNPN and CDR2 SVGIG come from the germline V gene (reference sequence). Trimming removed 3 bases at V and 4 bases at J, with 13 bases between. This CDR3 comprises 14 residues. The chain's CDR3 is CAWRDVGGNQPQHF. The CDR3 DNA reads TGTGCCTGGAGGGACGTCGGAGGAAATCAGCCCCAGCATTTT.

This chain joins TRBV6-1 and TRBJ2-1; 13 nucleotides align to TRBD2. Trimming removed 5 bases from V and 8 bases from J; junction bases left unmatched: 9. The CDR3 totals 16 residues. The germline CDR1 and CDR2 sequences are MNHNS and SASEGT. This CDR3 is CASSRETSGGVDEQFF. The CDR3 region has the DNA TGTGCCAGCAGTCGAGAAACTAGCGGGGGGGTTGATGAGCAGTTCTTC.

This clonotype was detected many times. The rearrangement uses TRBV9 and TRBJ2-3; tentative D call: TRBD1 (5 bases). This CDR3 region has 16 residues. CDR1 is SGDLS, CDR2 YYNGEE, per germline. V lost 4 bases and J lost 0, with 15 bases in between. This chain's CDR3 is CASSMTALPSTDTQYF. The CDR3 DNA follows: TGTGCCAGCAGCATGACAGCACTCCCTAGCACAGATACGCAGTATTTT.

This clonotype came up many times. This chain joins TRBV11-2 and TRBJ2-2; the match to TRBD2 covers 7 bases. The J segment lost 5 bases and the V segment lost 1 base, leaving 1 base of the junction unmatched. Germline loops: CDR1 SGHAT, CDR2 FQNNGV. CDR3 length: 14 residues. In nucleotides, the CDR3 is TGTGCCAGCAGCTTAGGCGGGGGAACCGGGGAGCTGTTTTTT. Protein product: CASSLGGGTGELFF.

This clonotype was counted ten times or more. The rearrangement uses TRBV18 and TRBJ1-1; no clear D. CDR3 length equals 15 residues. Germline V gene sequence: CDR1 KGHSH, CDR2 LQKENI. Trimming left V 4 bases short and J 1 base short, with 13 bases between. The CDR3 DNA follows: TGTGCCAGCTCACAGGGAAGCCTCCCGAACACTGAAGCTTTCTTT. It specifies CASSQGSLPNTEAFF. The full variable domain, in which reference TRBV18 and TRBJ1-1 provide the parts outside the CDR3, is NAGVMQNPRHLVRRRGQEARLRCSPMKGHSHVYWYRQLPEEGLKFMVYLQKENIIDESGMPKERFSAEFPKEGPSILRIQQVVRGDSAAYFCASSQGSLPNTEAFFGQGTRLTVV.

This clonotype was recorded many times. V and J are TRBV7-2 and TRBJ2-1; 8 nucleotides agree with TRBD1. Germline assignment: CDR1 SGHTA and CDR2 FQGNSA. Trimming cost V 4 bases and J 9 bases; bases outside gene matches: 11. The length of the CDR3 is 15 residues. The CDR3 DNA reads TGTGCCAGCAGCTCATGGGGACAGGTCTCGGTTGAGCAGTTCTTC. Its protein product is CASSSWGQVSVEQFF. The entire variable domain, with the rest obtained from reference TRBV7-2 and TRBJ2-1, is as follows: GAGVSQSPSNKVTEKGKDVELRCDPISGHTALYWYRQSLGQGLEFLIYFQGNSAPDKSGLPSDRFSAERTGGSVSTLTIQRTQQEDSAVYLCASSSWGQVSVEQFFGPGTRLTVL.

As regards this clonotype: A much more abundant neighbour one base away suggests this may be a read error. The rearrangement joins TRBV27 to TRBJ2-3, with 8 nucleotides matching TRBD1. The CDR3 is made up of 13 amino acids. CDR1 and CDR2 from the germline V gene are MNHEY and SMNVEV (reference sequence). CDR3 region: CAGSSRQGRAQYF. The DNA of the CDR3 is TGTGCCGGCAGTTCTCGACAGGGGAGAGCGCAGTATTTT.

This clonotype has just a few counts. This chain joins TRBV9 and TRBJ2-3; D possibly corresponds to TRBD1 (6 bases). The CDR3 contains 12 residues. V dropped 3 bases and J dropped 7 bases, with 9 bases sitting between them. From germline, CDR1 is SGDLS and CDR2 YYNGEE. This CDR3 is CASSADRNTQYF. The CDR3 DNA sequence: TGTGCCAGCAGCGCCGACAGGAATACGCAGTATTTT.

This clonotype was counted ten times or more. The rearrangement links TRBV20-1 to TRBJ1-6, with 9 bases that match TRBD1. CDR3 length: 15 amino acids. The trim removed 5 bases at V and 9 bases at J, leaving 11 bases unmatched. The V gene's germline CDR1 is DFQATT and CDR2 SNEGSKA (reference sequence). CDR3: CSAPSGTGRFSPLHF. The CDR3 DNA is TGCAGTGCTCCTTCCGGGACAGGGCGTTTTTCACCCCTCCACTTT.

The chain is built from TRBV19 and TRBJ2-2; 8 bases are shared with TRBD1. CDR1 is LNHDA and CDR2 is SQIVND in the germline V gene (reference sequence). This CDR3 contains 18 residues. With V trimmed by 7 bases and J by 3 bases, 16 bases remained unmatched. CDR3 in DNA: TGTGCCAGTACCTCCTCCCAGAAAGGGACAGGCTACACCGGGGAGCTGTTTTTT. Encoded protein: CASTSSQKGTGYTGELFF.

This clonotype was seen a single time. The chain employs TRBV25-1 and TRBJ2-7, with 12 bases identical to TRBD2. CDR1 and CDR2 from the germline V gene are MGHDK and SYGVNS. CDR3 length: 14 residues. Unmatched junction bases numbered 4, after V lost 6 bases and J lost 4 bases. The chain's CDR3 is CASSETSGGYEQYF. CDR3 in DNA: TGTGCCAGCAGCGAGACTAGCGGGGGATACGAGCAGTACTTC.